Following are 3 T cell receptor beta chains from one sample sequenced in a study of T-cell reconstitution after alpha-beta-depleted transplantation in children. Unique molecular identifiers were used to barcode this TCRbeta library. TCRdb ran MiXCR on the PCR reads and lists one entry per CDR3 protein. The sample lists around 700,000 distinct CDR3 sequences; roughly 14% were seen once. The sequences come from PBMCs, collected before TCRalphabeta/CD19-depleted stem cell transplant. The receptor source for this set is a girl aged 2 to 10 with congenital amegakaryocytic thrombocytopenia, due to receive a stem cell transplant.

This clonotype has ten or more counts. The chain has TRBV9 and TRBJ2-7, with a weak D call TRBD2 (6 bases). Trimming left V 0 bases short and J 5 bases short, with 15 bases between. Looked up from germline, CDR1 is SGDLS and CDR2 is YYNGEE. There are 15 residues in the CDR3. CDR3 nucleotides: TGTGCCAGCAGCGTAGCCGGGGGAATTTTGGACGAGCAGTACTTC. It yields the protein CASSVAGGILDEQYF. Full variable domain (rest looked up from reference TRBV9 and TRBJ2-7): DSGVTQTPKHLITATGQRVTLRCSPRSGDLSVYWYQQSLDQGLQFLIQYYNGEERAKGNILERFSAQQFPDLHSELNLSSLELGDSALYFCASSVAGGILDEQYFGPGTRLTVT.

This clonotype was counted many times. V is TRBV11-2 and J is TRBJ2-3; D perhaps matches TRBD2 (5 bases). The V gene lost 3 bases and the J gene lost 4 bases, with 20 bases spanning the gap. This CDR3 is 17 amino acids long. Germline assignment: CDR1 SGHAT and CDR2 FQNNGV. CDR3 in DNA: TGTGCCAGCAGCTTGGATAGTCTAGCCTCAGGTTCAGATACGCAGTATTTT. It codes for CASSLDSLASGSDTQYF.

This clonotype has a count of ten or more. The V call is TRBV5-1, the J call TRBJ2-7; TRBD1 matches at 7 bases. CDR1 is SGHRS and CDR2 is YFSETQ in the germline V gene. This CDR3 region has 14 residues. V shed 6 bases, J shed 2 bases, and the junction held 8 bases outside the gene matches. The DNA of the CDR3 is TGCGCCAGCACCCGGACAGGTGAGGCCTACGAGCAGTACTTC. Translated, it gives CASTRTGEAYEQYF. The full variable domain, with the rest looked up from reference TRBV5-1 and TRBJ2-7, is KAGVTQTPRYLIKTRGQQVTLSCSPISGHRSVSWYQQTPGQGLQFLFEYFSETQRNKGNFPGRFSGRQFSNSRSEMNVSTLELGDSALYLCASTRTGEAYEQYFGPGTRLTVT.